These T cell receptor beta chains were read from a single sample in a study of cytomegalovirus exposure and HLA in healthy donors. Repertoires were generated with immunoSEQ multiplex PCR, while TCRdb's copy carries only in-frame clones and drops some. The table shows fewer than 150,000 clones, with about four fifths occurring only once. The sample consisted of PBMCs. These receptors were taken from a male donor in good health and CMV-seronegative. Both conserved end residues are part of each CDR3. A D gene is named only where the DNA matches it firmly. The listing skips clone size in some rows; elsewhere it reads once, few, many or a size class.

D	size	V	J	CDR3	DNA
TRBD1	-	TRBV9	TRBJ1-6	CASSGGWGQGKNSPLHF	TGTGCCAGCAGTGGGGGCTGGGGACAGGGAAAAAATTCACCCCTCCACTTT
-	-	TRBV5-1	TRBJ2-7	CASGRGAGDSYEQYF	TGCGCCAGCGGACGGGGGGCAGGGGACTCCTACGAGCAGTACTTC
-	-	TRBV6-1	TRBJ2-7	CASLWRGDSYF	TGTGCCAGCCTTTGGCGCGGGGACAGCTACTTC
TRBD2	-	TRBV6-1	TRBJ2-7	CASSERLAGGLEQYF	TGTGCCAGCAGTGAAAGACTAGCGGGGGGGCTTGAGCAGTACTTC
TRBD1	-	TRBV6-4	TRBJ2-1	CASSRTGMMDEQFF	TGTGCCAGCAGTCGGACAGGGATGATGGATGAGCAGTTCTTC
TRBD1	-	TRBV7-2	TRBJ2-7	CASSSQGDEQYF	TGTGCCAGCAGCTCCCAGGGGGACGAGCAGTACTTC
TRBD1	-	TRBV6-1	TRBJ2-7	CASRKGQGSPYEQYF	TGTGCCAGCAGGAAGGGACAGGGTAGTCCCTACGAGCAGTACTTC
-	-	TRBV16	TRBJ1-5	CASSQDNNQPQHF	TGTGCCAGCAGCCAAGACAACAATCAGCCCCAGCATTTT
TRBD2	once	TRBV12-5	TRBJ2-3	CASGSGTSGRPDTQYF	TGTGCTAGTGGCTCCGGGACTAGCGGACGTCCAGATACGCAGTATTTT
TRBD1	-	TRBV19	TRBJ2-7	CASSIPGQGTYEQYF	TGTGCCAGTAGTATTCCGGGACAGGGAACCTACGAGCAGTACTTC
TRBD1	-	TRBV5-1	TRBJ1-1	CASSPGQGFGNTEAFF	TGCGCCAGCAGCCCGGGACAGGGGTTCGGGAACACTGAAGCTTTCTTT
TRBD2	-	TRBV4-3	TRBJ2-1	CASSQGLAGGYEQFF	TGCGCCAGCAGCCAAGGACTAGCGGGGGGATACGAGCAGTTCTTC
TRBD1	-	TRBV4-1	TRBJ1-5	CASSQGRGANQPQHF	TGCGCCAGCAGCCAGGGCAGGGGGGCAAATCAGCCCCAGCATTTT
TRBD1	-	TRBV19	TRBJ1-5	CASSISRQGSQPQHF	TGTGCCAGTAGTATTAGTCGACAGGGAAGTCAGCCCCAGCATTTT
-	-	TRBV10-3	TRBJ2-3	CATQAPSTDTQYF	TGTGCCACACAAGCGCCCAGCACAGATACGCAGTATTTT
-	-	TRBV5-1	TRBJ1-2	CASHNKGGGDGYTF	TGCGCCAGCCACAATAAAGGGGGGGGCGATGGCTACACCTTC
-	-	TRBV12-5	TRBJ1-2	CARVVGQSGYGYTF	TGTGCTAGGGTGGTGGGGCAGTCCGGGTATGGCTACACCTTC
-	-	TRBV5-1	TRBJ2-7	CASSLAAGWTYEQYF	TGCGCCAGCAGCTTGGCGGCAGGGTGGACCTACGAGCAGTACTTC
-	once	TRBV10-3	TRBJ1-4	CAISDSVYGEKLFF	TGTGCCATCAGTGACTCCGTGTATGGCGAAAAACTGTTTTTT
-	-	TRBV30	TRBJ2-7	CAWTAGGNYEQYF	TGTGCCTGGACGGCAGGGGGGAACTACGAGCAGTACTTC
-	-	TRBV7-3	TRBJ2-3	CASTRAGCTDTQYF	TGTGCCAGTACTAGGGCGGGGTGCACAGATACGCAGTATTTT
-	-	TRBV6-5	TRBJ1-4	CASSYSGGSEKLFF	TGTGCCAGCAGTTACTCGGGGGGGAGTGAAAAACTGTTTTTT
-	-	TRBV7-6	TRBJ1-3	CASSSPWGVPSAGNTIYF	TGTGCCAGCAGCTCCCCATGGGGGGTACCCTCCGCTGGAAACACCATATATTTT
-	few	TRBV6-5	TRBJ2-2	CASSYFAGLTGELFF	TGTGCCAGCAGTTACTTCGCAGGGCTGACCGGGGAGCTGTTTTTT
TRBD1	few	TRBV7-3	TRBJ2-7	CASSLGQDYEQYF	TGTGCCAGCAGCTTGGGACAGGATTACGAGCAGTACTTC
TRBD1	-	TRBV18	TRBJ1-2	CASSPLTKSNRGDPYGYTF	TGTGCCAGCTCACCTCTTACCAAGTCGAACAGGGGGGACCCCTATGGCTACACCTTC
-	once	TRBV9	TRBJ2-7	CASSVGPGESYEQYF	TGTGCCAGCAGCGTAGGCCCAGGGGAGTCCTACGAGCAGTACTTC
TRBD2	-	TRBV4-2	TRBJ2-2	CASSLEGLAVPGELFF	TGTGCCAGCAGCCTAGAGGGACTAGCGGTTCCCGGGGAGCTGTTTTTT
-	-	TRBV19	TRBJ2-3	CASSIQGADTQYF	TGTGCCAGTAGTATACAGGGCGCGGATACGCAGTATTTT
-	-	TRBV4-1	TRBJ1-1	CASSQGAPGTEAFF	TGCGCCAGCAGCCAAGGGGCCCCGGGAACTGAAGCTTTCTTT
-	once	TRBV11-2	TRBJ1-2	CASSSLGGIGGYTF	TGTGCCAGCAGCTCCCTTGGGGGGATAGGGGGCTACACCTTC
TRBD1	-	TRBV5-1	TRBJ2-7	CASSTDRPYEQYF	TGCGCCAGCAGCACGGACAGGCCGTACGAGCAGTACTTC
-	-	TRBV2	TRBJ1-2	CASSFLTGPYGYTF	TGTGCCAGCAGCTTCCTGACAGGCCCCTATGGCTACACCTTC
-	once	TRBV4-3	TRBJ2-1	CASSQGSEPEQFF	TGCGCCAGCAGCCAAGGAAGCGAGCCTGAGCAGTTCTTC
-	-	TRBV27	TRBJ2-5	CASSSLSSTQYF	TGTGCCAGCAGTTCGTTATCGTCGACCCAGTACTTC
-	-	TRBV4-3	TRBJ1-2	CASSPVLQWASYGYTF	TGCGCCAGCAGCCCCGTTCTACAGTGGGCAAGCTATGGCTACACCTTC
TRBD1	-	TRBV4-3	TRBJ2-1	CASSRGTGEDNEQFF	TGCGCCAGCAGCCGAGGGACAGGGGAGGACAATGAGCAGTTCTTC
-	few	TRBV14	TRBJ2-3	CATTERFSTDTQYF	TGTGCCACCACGGAGCGTTTTAGCACAGATACGCAGTATTTT
-	-	TRBV10-2	TRBJ2-7	CASRHADREGYEQYF	TGCGCCAGCAGACACGCGGACAGGGAGGGTTACGAGCAGTACTTC
-	-	TRBV4-3	TRBJ2-7	CASSQEVRREQYF	TGCGCCAGCAGCCAAGAGGTGAGGCGGGAGCAGTACTTC
TRBD2	-	TRBV9	TRBJ2-1	CASSVIVSGNYNEQFF	TGTGCCAGCAGCGTAATTGTCAGCGGGAACTACAATGAGCAGTTCTTC
-	once	TRBV27	TRBJ1-5	CASSSGQSYSNQPQHF	TGTGCCAGCAGTTCGGGACAATCCTATAGCAATCAGCCCCAGCATTTT
TRBD1	few	TRBV10-3	TRBJ2-2	CAISPRAGTEYTGELFF	TGTGCCATCAGCCCCCGAGCCGGGACAGAATACACCGGGGAGCTGTTTTTT
-	-	TRBV14	TRBJ1-2	CASSHKRESTSNYGYTF	TGTGCCAGCAGCCATAAACGGGAGAGCACTTCTAACTATGGCTACACCTTC
-	-	TRBV5-5	TRBJ1-2	CASSLTRGYGYTF	TGTGCCAGCAGCTTGACCCGAGGCTATGGCTACACCTTC
TRBD1	-	TRBV29-1	TRBJ2-7	CSVEGDRDYEQYF	TGCAGCGTTGAAGGTGACAGGGACTACGAGCAGTACTTC
-	-	TRBV10-3	TRBJ1-3	CAISEAGSGNTIYF	TGTGCCATCAGCGAGGCGGGGTCTGGAAACACCATATATTTT